This T cell receptor (beta chain) was captured by sequencing in a study of T-cell memory formation after mild COVID-19 (dated by TCRdb to about 2021). Looking at the study overall: TCR sequence clusters from the two donors were found to be largely donor specific. Two young, previously healthy adult volunteers made up the cohort, one male and one female. T-cell clones expanding and contracting after mild COVID-19 in a couple of donors were tracked by longitudinal TCRalpha and TCRbeta repertoire sequencing.

For sequencing, an Illumina NovaSeq 6000 was employed. cDNA libraries for TCRalpha and TCRbeta were prepared by 5'RACE using constant-segment primers, with sample barcodes and unique molecular identifiers added. Trizol reagent was used to extract RNA from every sample. Library amplification was performed in two PCR steps, and a second sample barcode and Illumina TruSeq adapters were introduced in the second step. Sequencing of libraries was performed on an Illumina NovaSeq with 2 x 150 bp paired-end reads. Per the source publication's procedure: The reads were demultiplexed and collapsed into UMI-guided consensus sequences using migec v1.2.7. Using mixcr v2.1.11, UMI consensuses were aligned to TRA and TRB V and J templates and then assembled into clonotypes. Clonotypes were classified as expanded or contracted when called significant by both edgeR and NoisET, with noise models trained on biological replicates. edgeR calls used a false discovery rate-adjusted p below 0.01 and a log2 fold-change threshold of 1. As an exploratory analysis of dynamics, max-normalized trajectories of the 1000 most abundant clonotypes were examined by PCA with hierarchical clustering. The CD4 or CD8 phenotype of responding clones was assigned using the separately sequenced CD4+ and CD8+ repertoires. The public reads were reprocessed in TCRdb via fastp at Q25 and MiXCR, keeping in-frame beta chains. Each CDR3 protein gets just one entry, which takes the most common genes and DNA from the rows behind it. The V and J calls follow TCRdb's processing rather than the paper's. In this sample the table shows under 450,000 distinct CDR3 sequences, under 25% of which occur a single time. Roughly a fifth of the sample is held by the ten biggest clonotypes.

Ficoll-Paque density gradient centrifugation was used to isolate PBMCs. The CDR3 runs 16 amino acids, cysteine and phenylalanine included. Only the CDR3 part of the read is kept: 48 bases, read in frame from the first base. CDR1 and CDR2 (ENHRY, SYGVKD) derive from the germline V gene. From V the trimming removes 4 bases and from J it removes 4 bases, while the gene matches leave 8 bases of the junction unaccounted for. This clonotype has only a few counts. The antigen it recognizes is unknown. No quality values exist for individual bases; no much larger clone is one base distant. Overall study results and their limits: From day 15 to 85, contracting clones showed balanced CD4/CD8 phenotypes, whereas a second wave of clones that expanded from day 15 to 37 leaned towards CD4+. Contracting CD4+ clones appeared mostly in the CM and EM memory subsets, whereas CD8+ clones were enriched in EMRA. Some responding clones were detected in pre-infection memory, suggesting pre-existing cross-reactive memory T cells joined the SARS-CoV-2 response. The second-wave clones that peaked on day 37 were not confirmed to be SARS-CoV-2 specific. Only a couple of mild cases were covered in the study, and larger cohorts including severe cases with pre-infection samples were considered necessary.

Sequences were obtained from PBMCs or a T cell subset sorted from them (not recorded which). This receptor was obtained from a man aged 18 to 30 who had mild COVID-19 (a few samples of this study predate the infection). The sample titles of this study are shuffled in the database, so cell type and time point are left out; the donor was told from shared clones. The chain employs TRBV10-3 and TRBJ2-3, with TRBD1 identical over 10 junction bases. The CDR3 in this case is CAISVEGTGEPDTQYF. The DNA sequence follows: TGTGCCATCAGTGTTGAGGGGACAGGGGAACCAGATACGCAGTATTTT.